This T cell receptor (beta chain) was obtained from a study of Graves' ophthalmopathy and Graves' hyperthyroidism. Newly diagnosed hyperthyroidism donors, aged 18 to 65, duration under 2 months. This clonotype was observed at least ten times. CDR3 regions of TCR beta were amplified from RNA transcripts. HTBI-primed RT-PCR formed the first round, and a multiplex PCR formed the second. One entry per CDR3 protein results from TCRdb running MiXCR on the multiplex PCR reads. Of around 1.1 million distinct CDR3 sequences in the sample, about 40% are singletons; the top ten hold over 8.5%. The specimen sequenced was peripheral blood or thyroid tissue (not recorded which). This receptor was obtained from an adult man with Graves' hyperthyroidism.

CDR3 DNA: TGTGCCAGCACCTCGAGGGGGATAGGAGAGACCCAGTACTTC. This translates into CASTSRGIGETQYF. The chain carries TRBV12-3 or TRBV12-4 and TRBJ2-5, with D possibly TRBD1 on 6 matching bases. This CDR3 is 14 amino acids long. V lost 7 bases, J lost 4 bases, and 16 bases lay in between.